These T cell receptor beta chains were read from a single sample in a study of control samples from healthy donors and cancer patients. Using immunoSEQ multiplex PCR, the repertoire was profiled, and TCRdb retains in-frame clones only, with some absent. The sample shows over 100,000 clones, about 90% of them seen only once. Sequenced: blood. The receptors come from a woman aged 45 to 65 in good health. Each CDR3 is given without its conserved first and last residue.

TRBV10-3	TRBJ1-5	AISESIGTGSNQPQH
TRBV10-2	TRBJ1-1	ASRGTGGQFMNTEAF
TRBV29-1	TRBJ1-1	SVASGAEYTEAF
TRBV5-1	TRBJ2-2	ASAEQSNTGELF
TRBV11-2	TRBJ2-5	ASSLDGETQY
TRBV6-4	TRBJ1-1	ASSGDFFIGTAF
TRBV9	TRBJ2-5	ASSEGVGGKTQY
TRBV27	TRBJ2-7	ASKGYYEQY
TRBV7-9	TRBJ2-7	ASSLGQGRYEQY
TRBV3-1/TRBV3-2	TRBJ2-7	ASSQGAYGSSYEQY
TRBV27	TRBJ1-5	ASSLLGQPQH
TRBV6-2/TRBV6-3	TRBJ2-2	ASSRWTGLPPGGELF
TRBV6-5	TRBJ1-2	ASSYTNVGYGYT
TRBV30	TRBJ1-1	AWSVRARDTEAF
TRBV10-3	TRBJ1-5	ATGTGGVGNQPQH
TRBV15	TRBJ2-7	ASSRDRVEQY
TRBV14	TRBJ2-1	ASSQFTSGRHTFLSSYNEQF
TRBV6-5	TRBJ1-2	ASSSGGWGYT
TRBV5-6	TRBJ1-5	ASSLGGGTWSNQPQH
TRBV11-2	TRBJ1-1	ASRGGGTEAF
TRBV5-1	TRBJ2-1	ASSLVQGRHNEQF
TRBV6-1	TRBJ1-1	ASSDGWGNAEAF
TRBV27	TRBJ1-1	ASRPQGVGTEAF
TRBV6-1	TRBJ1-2	ASSDMGSGYGYT
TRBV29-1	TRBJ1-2	SVDSTGVSGYT
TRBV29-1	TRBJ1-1	SVDSPSEAF
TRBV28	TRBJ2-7	ASIDAAYYEQY
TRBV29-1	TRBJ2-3	SVGFGQENTDTQY
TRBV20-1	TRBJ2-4	SASGRENIQY
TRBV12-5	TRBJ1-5	ASGLILDRAGNSNQPQH
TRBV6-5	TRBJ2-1	ASSLSLAPYNEQF
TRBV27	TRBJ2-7	ASSFWTGSSYEQY
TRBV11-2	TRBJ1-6	ASSQDSVNSPLH
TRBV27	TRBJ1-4	ASSFWQRGKLF
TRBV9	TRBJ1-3	ASSSGWGSGNTIY
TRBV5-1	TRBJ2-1	ASSFGTSSDEQF
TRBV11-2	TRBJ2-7	ASSPSAGRTYEQY
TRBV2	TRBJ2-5	ASRLTSWTGLQETQY
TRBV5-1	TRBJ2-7	ASRLLAGNEQY
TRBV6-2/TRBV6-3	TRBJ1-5	ASSYSGQAHGSPQH
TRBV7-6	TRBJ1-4	ASSLGTGTNEKLF
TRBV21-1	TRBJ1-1	ASSRRRTTGMNTEAF
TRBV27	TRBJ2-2	ASSLLPLATGELF
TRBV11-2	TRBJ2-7	ASSALTGPYEQY
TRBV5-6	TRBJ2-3	ASSWGLAGGATDTQY
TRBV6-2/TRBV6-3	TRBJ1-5	ASSRGSDQPQH
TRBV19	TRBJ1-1	ASSIGLIRWSVAF
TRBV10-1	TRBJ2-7	ASRLAGVPYEQY
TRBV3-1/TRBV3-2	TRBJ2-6	ASSSRTGGHGANVLT
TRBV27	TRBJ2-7	ASSANYEQY
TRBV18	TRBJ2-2	ASSPDRGRTGELF
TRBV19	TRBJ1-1	ASRIAGSTEAF
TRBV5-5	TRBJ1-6	ASSHRTGTLH
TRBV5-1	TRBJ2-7	ASGTGIAYEQY
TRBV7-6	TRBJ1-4	ASSSAPGANEKLF